Presented here are 3 T cell receptor beta chains from one specimen sequenced in a study of blood T cell repertoires in COVID-19. TCRdb's copy holds only in-frame clones and misses some; the assay was immunoSEQ multiplex PCR. The sample consists of approximately 70,000 clones, 91% of them appearing once. The sample consisted of peripheral blood. The receptors come from a man aged 35 to 55 with COVID-19, enrolled during active disease.

This clone was observed a single time. The gene calls are TRBV3-1 (or the pseudogene TRBV3-2) and TRBJ2-2, with unresolved D. V was clipped by 4 bases and J by 8 bases, with 5 bases between them. This CDR3 spans 11 amino acids. Germline CDR1 reads LGHDT; CDR2 reads YNNKEL (reference sequence). CDR3 residues: CASSLLGELFF. The DNA of the CDR3 is TGTGCCAGCAGCCTCCTTGGGGAGCTGTTTTTT.

For the CDR3, the DNA is TGTGCCAGCGGCGGTGGAGGGCCCGATGAGCAGTTCTTC. Protein product: CASGGGGPDEQFF. V usage is TRBV28 and J usage is TRBJ2-1; possibly TRBD2 for D (6 bases). V shed 8 bases and J shed 8 bases, with 16 bases lying between them. CDR1 MDHEN and CDR2 SYDVKM come from the germline V gene. The CDR3 loop spans 13 amino acids.

The chain couples TRBV10-3 to TRBJ2-3; 9 positions match TRBD2. The CDR3 extends over 16 amino acids. V gave up 7 bases and J gave up 0 bases; unmatched junction bases: 8. Looked up from germline, CDR1 is ENHRY and CDR2 is SYGVKD. CDR3 sequence (DNA): TGTGCCATCACCCCGACTAGCGGATCTAGCACAGATACGCAGTATTTT. It is translated as CAITPTSGSSTDTQYF.